The rows below give T cell receptor beta chains drawn from one sample of a study of technical replicates of blood from several donors. Profiling relied on immunoSEQ multiplex PCR, and the TCRdb table lists in-frame clones only, not all of them. The sample records tens of thousands of clones, 94% being singletons. Sequencing was carried out using T cells isolated from PBMCs. The receptor source for this set is a human donor in good health. The CDR3 runs from the conserved cysteine through the conserved F or W. A D gene is named only where the DNA matches it firmly. Clone size is given for some rows only: seen once, a few or many times, or a class if the clone is expanded.

TRBJ2-7	.	TRBD2	TRBV6-1	TGTGCCAGCAGTTCCGGGACTAGCGGGGCATACGAGCAGTACTTC	CASSSGTSGAYEQYF
TRBJ2-6	.	.	TRBV5-1	TGCGCCAGCATCGGAGGTTCTGGGGCCAACGTCCTGACTTTC	CASIGGSGANVLTF
TRBJ2-7	.	TRBD1	TRBV5-4	TGTGCCAGCAGCTACCGGGACAGGGGGCCCTACGAGCAGTACTTC	CASSYRDRGPYEQYF
TRBJ2-1	.	.	TRBV10-3	TGTGCCATCAGCGCTAGCATGAAGTCCTACAATGAGCAGTTCTTC	CAISASMKSYNEQFF
TRBJ2-1	few	TRBD1	TRBV5-1	TGCGCCAGCAGCTTGGACAGGGGGCAAAATGAGCAGTTCTTC	CASSLDRGQNEQFF
TRBJ2-3	.	TRBD2	TRBV27	TGTGCCAGCAGAACAGGGACTAGCGGTAGAGATACGCAGTATTTT	CASRTGTSGRDTQYF
TRBJ2-7	few	TRBD2	TRBV2	TGTGCCAGCAGTGATCGGGGGGCCTACGAGCAGTACTTC	CASSDRGAYEQYF
TRBJ2-1	.	TRBD2	TRBV4-1	TGCGCCAGCAGCCACCCCAGCGGGAGAGCCTACAATGAGCAGTTCTTC	CASSHPSGRAYNEQFF
TRBJ2-5	once	.	TRBV4-1	TGCGCCAGCAGCCAAGATCAGGGGACACTCATAGAGACCCAGTACTTC	CASSQDQGTLIETQYF
TRBJ1-3	.	TRBD1	TRBV6-5	TGTGCCAGCAGAGATTATTCAGGGGGCATCATATATTTT	CASRDYSGGIIYF
TRBJ2-4	.	.	TRBV28	TGTGCCAGCAGACCCCTCCAGGGGGCCAAAAACATTCAGTACTTC	CASRPLQGAKNIQYF
TRBJ1-2	few	TRBD1	TRBV5-1	TGCGCCAGCAGCGGAGGATTGGGACAGGAGGGCTACACCTTC	CASSGGLGQEGYTF
TRBJ2-1	.	TRBD2	TRBV5-1	TGCGCCAGCAGCTTCATTACCGGGACTAAATACAATGAGCAGTTCTTC	CASSFITGTKYNEQFF
TRBJ2-1	.	.	TRBV5-1	TGCGCCAGCAGCGGCCCTAGAGATAGGCTTACCTCCAGGGGAGAGCAGTTCTTC	CASSGPRDRLTSRGEQFF
TRBJ1-2	.	.	TRBV18	TGTGCCAGCTCACCAGATGAGGAGGTCTATGGCTACACCTTC	CASSPDEEVYGYTF
TRBJ1-5	.	.	TRBV27	TGTGCCAGCAGTCCCCTTAATCAGCCCCAGCATTTT	CASSPLNQPQHF
TRBJ2-2	.	TRBD2	TRBV15	TGTGCCACCAGCAGAGACCTGGGACTAGCGGGGGAGCCGAACACCGGGGAGCTGTTTTTT	CATSRDLGLAGEPNTGELFF
TRBJ1-6	.	TRBD1	TRBV27	TGTGCCAGCAGTTTATCCACACAGGGGCCCCCAACCCTCCACTTT	CASSLSTQGPPTLHF
TRBJ1-1	.	.	TRBV4-1	TGCGCCAGCAGCCCTATAACAGGGTTGAACACTGAAGCTTTCTTT	CASSPITGLNTEAFF
TRBJ1-4	.	.	TRBV29-1	TGCAGCGTCGGGAATCATAATGAAAAACTGTTTTTT	CSVGNHNEKLFF
TRBJ2-3	once	.	TRBV29-1	TGCAGCGTTGTGGAGGGGAAGTATACGCAGTATTTT	CSVVEGKYTQYF
TRBJ2-3	.	.	TRBV25-1	TGTGCCAGCAGTGAGTACCGGTCGCCTGAGGGGGAAGATACGCAGTATTTT	CASSEYRSPEGEDTQYF
TRBJ2-7	.	TRBD1	TRBV28	TGTGCCAGCAGTACGACCCGGACAGGGGGCACAAACGAGCAGTACTTC	CASSTTRTGGTNEQYF
TRBJ2-3	.	.	TRBV14	TGTGCCAGCAGGACTTCGTGGCTCCCGACCGATACGCAGTATTTT	CASRTSWLPTDTQYF
TRBJ2-1	.	TRBD1	TRBV30	TGTGCCTGGAGTCCCGGACAGGTAGAGCAGTTCTTC	CAWSPGQVEQFF
TRBJ2-7	.	TRBD2	TRBV4-1	TGCGCCAGCAGCCACAGCGGGAGCGGAAAGAACGAGCAGTACTTC	CASSHSGSGKNEQYF
TRBJ2-1	.	TRBD1	TRBV19	TGTGCCAGTAGTATAGGCCTGACAGGGGCCAATGAGCAGTTCTTC	CASSIGLTGANEQFF
TRBJ2-7	.	TRBD2	TRBV5-1	TGCGCCAGCAGCCCCCGGACTAGTGGTAGCTCGGAGCAGTACTTC	CASSPRTSGSSEQYF
TRBJ2-5	.	.	TRBV5-1	TGCGCCAGCAGCCCCCTAGGGGTTTCGGAGACCCAGTACTTC	CASSPLGVSETQYF
TRBJ2-7	.	TRBD1	TRBV6-5	TGTGCCAGCAGCCGCAAAAAGACAGGGCACGAGCAGTACTTC	CASSRKKTGHEQYF
TRBJ2-1	few	TRBD2	TRBV11-2	TGTGCCAGCAGCTTAGGGGGAGTGGGAGGGAATAATGAGCAGTTCTTC	CASSLGGVGGNNEQFF
TRBJ2-7	.	TRBD1	TRBV4-1	TGCGCCAGCAGCGAGGGACAGGGACGTTACTACGAGCAGTACTTC	CASSEGQGRYYEQYF
TRBJ1-5	.	TRBD1	TRBV19	TGTGCCAGTAGTATAGACACAACAGGGGGATCTCAGCCCCAGCATTTT	CASSIDTTGGSQPQHF
TRBJ1-2	.	.	TRBV5-8	TGTGCCAGCAGCTCCCCGCCGGACTATGGCTACACCTTC	CASSSPPDYGYTF
TRBJ2-1	.	.	TRBV2	TGTGCCAGCAGTGAAGATGGGGCCGTTACCTACAATGAGCAGTTCTTC	CASSEDGAVTYNEQFF
TRBJ2-7	once	.	TRBV6-1	TGTGCCAGCAGTGGGCCGAACAGGTTAACCACCTACGAGCAGTACTTC	CASSGPNRLTTYEQYF
TRBJ1-1	.	TRBD1	TRBV6-5	TGTGCCAGCAGTTACAACAGGGGAACTGAAGCTTTCTTT	CASSYNRGTEAFF
TRBJ2-7	.	.	TRBV28	TGTGCCAGCATCCCAGCGGGCGGGGTCTACGAGCAGTACTTC	CASIPAGGVYEQYF
TRBJ1-2	.	TRBD1	TRBV7-9	TGTGCCAGCAGCTCGATGACAGGGTTCTATGGCTACACCTTC	CASSSMTGFYGYTF
TRBJ1-5	.	.	TRBV1	TGCACCAGCAGCCAAGAGGTCCGGTGCAGGGACAATCAGCCCCAGCATTTT	CTSSQEVRCRDNQPQHF
TRBJ2-7	.	TRBD2	TRBV27	TGTGCCAGCAGTCTCAGCGGGAGAGGTAACGAGCAGTACTTC	CASSLSGRGNEQYF
TRBJ1-2	.	.	TRBV28	TGTGCCAGCAGTTTTTCAGAATATGGCTACACCTTC	CASSFSEYGYTF
TRBJ2-7	.	.	TRBV28	TGTGCCAGCAGTTTAGACCCAGGAAGCTCCTACGAGCAGTACTTC	CASSLDPGSSYEQYF
TRBJ2-3	.	TRBD1	TRBV2	TGTGCCAGCTACAGGGGGAGAGGAACAGATACGCAGTATTTT	CASYRGRGTDTQYF